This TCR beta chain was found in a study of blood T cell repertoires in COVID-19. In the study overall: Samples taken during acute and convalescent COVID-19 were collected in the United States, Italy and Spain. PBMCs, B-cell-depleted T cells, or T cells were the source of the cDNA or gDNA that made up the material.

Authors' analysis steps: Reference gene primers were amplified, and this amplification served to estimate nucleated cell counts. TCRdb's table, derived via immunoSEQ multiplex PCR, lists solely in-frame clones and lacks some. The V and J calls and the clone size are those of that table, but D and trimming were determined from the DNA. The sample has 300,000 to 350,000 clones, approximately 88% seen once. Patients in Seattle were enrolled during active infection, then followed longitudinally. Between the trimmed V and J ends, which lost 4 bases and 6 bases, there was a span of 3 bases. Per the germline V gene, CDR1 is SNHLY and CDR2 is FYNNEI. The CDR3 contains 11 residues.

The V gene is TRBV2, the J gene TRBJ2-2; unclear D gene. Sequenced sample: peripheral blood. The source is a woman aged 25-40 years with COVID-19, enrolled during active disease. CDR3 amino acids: CASSAAGELFF. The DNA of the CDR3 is TGTGCCAGCAGTGCAGCCGGGGAGCTGTTTTTT.